The 25 T cell receptor beta chains in this list originate from one sample, sequenced in a study of blood T cell repertoires in COVID-19. Sequencing used immunoSEQ multiplex PCR; TCRdb keeps in-frame clones, though not all of them. The sample carries approximately 280,000 clones, around 87% recorded once. The sequencing sample was made of peripheral blood. These receptors all come from a woman aged 30 to 39 who had recovered from COVID-19.

A few counts support this clone. The rearrangement uses TRBV4-3 and TRBJ2-7, with 7 bases that match TRBD2. Germline CDR1 LGHNA, CDR2 YSLEER. Trimming cost V 1 base and J 7 bases; bases outside gene matches: 10. The CDR3 covers 15 residues. CDR3 region: CASSQVWLAGREQYF. In DNA, the CDR3 is TGCGCCAGCAGCCAAGTGTGGTTAGCGGGTCGAGAGCAGTACTTC.

The rearrangement uses TRBV10-3 and TRBJ2-1; 13 nucleotides match TRBD2. CDR3 size: 15 residues. CDR1 ENHRY and CDR2 SYGVKD come from the germline V gene. V dropped 8 bases and J dropped 7; count of bases not matched to a gene: 8. DNA of the CDR3: TGTGCCATCGCCGGACTAGCGGGAGTTGAAAATGAGCAGTTCTTC. It yields the protein CAIAGLAGVENEQFF.

This clone was counted once. The chain has TRBV5-3 and TRBJ1-1; D gene unclear. TRBV5-3 is noted as an ORF with a role that remains uncertain. Trimming pared 1 base from V and 3 bases from J, leaving 19 bases between. CDR3 length: 17 residues. The CDR3 DNA is TGTGCCAGAAGCTTGAACCCGACACGGGGTGAATACACTGAAGCTTTCTTT. This gives the protein CARSLNPTRGEYTEAFF.

The chain uses TRBV5-1 and TRBJ2-1; the match to TRBD2 covers 8 bases. After removal of 0 bases from V and 5 bases from J, the junction contained 7 bases not matched to a gene. Looked up from germline, CDR1 is SGHRS and CDR2 is YFSETQ. The CDR3 extends over 16 amino acids. The CDR3 is CASSLGSGGAHNEQFF. CDR3 DNA sequence: TGCGCCAGCAGCTTGGGGTCCGGGGGGGCCCACAATGAGCAGTTCTTC.

The chain has TRBV15 and TRBJ2-7; D unresolved. Germline values: CDR1 LNHNV, CDR2 YYDKDF (reference sequence). Trimming took off 3 bases at V and 7 bases at J, with 10 bases between the two ends. This CDR3 is 12 amino acids long. DNA for the CDR3: TGTGCCACCAGCAGCAACTTGAGGGAGCAGTACTTC. Its protein is CATSSNLREQYF.

This chain connects TRBV7-2 to TRBJ1-2, with TRBD1 matching over 9 bases. The germline CDR1 and CDR2 sequences are SGHTA and FQGNSA. V shed 3 bases and J 7 bases; nucleotides not matched to a gene: 9. The CDR3 has 15 residues. Here the CDR3 DNA reads TGTGCCAGCAGCTTTCGTTGGGGACAGGGATTTGGCTACACCTTC. The encoded protein is CASSFRWGQGFGYTF.

The V and J genes are TRBV5-1 and TRBJ2-7; 11 nucleotides match TRBD1. The V and J ends lost 3 bases and 7 bases, in that order; junction bases with no gene match: 3. The CDR3 contains 13 residues. Germline V gives CDR1 SGHRS, CDR2 YFSETQ. CDR3 amino acids: CASSSGTGGEQYF. The CDR3 region has the DNA TGCGCCAGCAGCTCAGGGACAGGGGGTGAGCAGTACTTC.

The V call is TRBV6-5, the J call TRBJ2-5, with TRBD1 matching over 10 bases. Germline V gives CDR1 MNHEY, CDR2 SVGAGI. CDR3 length: 16 residues. With 0 bases clipped from V and 0 bases from J, the junction kept 1 base outside the gene matches. The CDR3 is CASSYSGTGDQETQYF. The CDR3 nucleotides are TGTGCCAGCAGTTACTCGGGGACAGGGGACCAAGAGACCCAGTACTTC.

The chain carries TRBV27 and TRBJ1-2; TRBD1 aligns across 7 bases. Trimming took 4 bases from V and 4 from J; bases not matched to a gene: 6. Germline V gene sequence: CDR1 MNHEY, CDR2 SMNVEV (reference sequence). The CDR3 is 14 residues long. CDR3: CASSYAGQSYGYTF. Written as DNA, the CDR3 is TGTGCCAGCAGTTACGCGGGACAGAGCTATGGCTACACCTTC.

The J gene is TRBJ2-2, the V gene TRBV7-9, with D uncertain. The CDR3 extends over 14 amino acids. From germline, CDR1 is SEHNR and CDR2 FQNEAQ (reference sequence). The V end was cut by 4 bases, the J end by 2 bases, with 8 bases between. The CDR3 region is CASSSPSNTGELFF. Written as DNA, the CDR3 is TGTGCCAGCAGCTCCCCATCAAACACCGGGGAGCTGTTTTTT.

The CDR3 nucleotides are TGTGCCAGCAGTTACTCGCGAGGGAACACTGAAGCTTTCTTT. It is translated as CASSYSRGNTEAFF. The chain carries TRBV6-6 and TRBJ1-1; D gene ambiguous. V shed 0 bases and J shed 1 base, with 6 bases lying between them. The CDR3 contains 14 residues. Per germline, CDR1 MNHNY and CDR2 SVGAGI (reference sequence).

The CDR3 loop is CASNDRGTGNTIYF. The CDR3 coding sequence is TGTGCCAGCAACGACAGGGGCACTGGAAACACCATATATTTT. V is TRBV19 and J is TRBJ1-3; 8 nucleotides line up with TRBD1. This CDR3 is built from 14 residues. V lost 9 bases, J lost 2 bases, and 6 bases stayed unmatched. CDR1 is LNHDA and CDR2 is SQIVND in the germline V gene (reference sequence).

This clone occurred a few times. This chain uses TRBV6-1 with TRBJ1-3; 7 bases fit TRBD1. This CDR3 spans 15 amino acids. The V gene's germline CDR1 is MNHNS and CDR2 SASEGT. Germline trimming cut 6 bases from V and 0 bases from J; bases unmatched to any gene: 5. CDR3 region: CASSLGGGSGNTIYF. As DNA, the CDR3 is TGTGCCAGCAGCTTAGGGGGCGGCTCTGGAAACACCATATATTTT.

This chain links TRBV5-1 with TRBJ2-5, with 11 bases identical to TRBD1. Trimming cost V 4 bases and J 1 base; bases outside gene matches: 15. Germline V gene lookup returns CDR1 SGHRS and CDR2 YFSETQ. This CDR3 region has 19 residues. This chain's CDR3 is CASSPRTGGTHSGQETQYF. In DNA form, the CDR3 reads TGCGCCAGCAGCCCAAGGACAGGGGGCACTCATAGCGGCCAAGAGACCCAGTACTTC.

This clone was picked up one time. The gene calls are TRBV4-3 and TRBJ2-1, with D uncertain. The CDR3 has 15 amino acids. V was cut by 3 bases and J by 9 bases, with 18 bases left in between. The germline V gene encodes CDR1 LGHNA and CDR2 YSLEER. CDR3: CASSQNPQPPGEQFF. The CDR3, as DNA: TGCGCCAGCAGCCAGAACCCGCAGCCTCCGGGTGAGCAGTTCTTC.

The table lists this clone with a count of one. J is TRBJ2-3 and V is TRBV7-8, with a weak D call TRBD1 (8 bases). CDR1 is SGHVS, CDR2 FQNEAQ, per germline. Deletions cut 0 bases from V and 2 bases from J, with 12 bases between. This CDR3 is 16 amino acids long. CDR3 sequence: CASSLAQGGNTDTQYF. For the CDR3, the DNA is TGTGCCAGCAGCTTAGCACAGGGGGGGAACACAGATACGCAGTATTTT.

V usage is TRBV12-3 or TRBV12-4 and J usage is TRBJ2-2; no clear D. Trimming pared 5 bases from V and 5 bases from J, leaving 9 bases between. The CDR3 runs to 13 residues. CDR3 sequence (DNA): TGTGCCAGCAGTCTCGGGTGGACCGGGGAGCTGTTTTTT. Protein product: CASSLGWTGELFF.

V and J are TRBV2 and TRBJ1-5; perhaps TRBD1 as D (6 bases). The CDR3 runs 15 residues. V was shortened by 0 bases and J by 7 bases, with 13 bases between the two germline ends. Germline CDR1 and CDR2: SNHLY and FYNNEI. The DNA for the CDR3 is TGTGCCAGCAGTGAAGCGCTTCGGGGGGCCCAGCCCCAGCATTTT. Residues: CASSEALRGAQPQHF.

The chain has TRBV4-3 and TRBJ2-1; D possibly corresponds to TRBD2 (5 bases). The length of the CDR3 is 15 residues. CDR1 LGHNA and CDR2 YSLEER come from the germline V gene. V lost 3 bases, J lost 2 bases, and 11 bases lay in between. The CDR3 DNA sequence: TGCGCCAGCAGCCAGACCGCGGGTACCTACAATGAGCAGTTCTTC. Translated, it gives CASSQTAGTYNEQFF.

This clone occurred once. V is TRBV9 and J is TRBJ1-2; 7 bases agree with TRBD1. Germline lookup yields CDR1 SGDLS and CDR2 YYNGEE. The CDR3 consists of 13 residues. V shed 4 bases and J 5 bases; nucleotides not matched to a gene: 5. The CDR3 loop reads CASSPGTAYGYTF. In nucleotides, the CDR3 is TGTGCCAGCAGCCCCGGGACAGCATATGGCTACACCTTC.

A note on this clone: Other DNA sequences from this sample encode an identical CDR3 as well. The chain uses TRBV9 and TRBJ2-5; 11 nucleotides agree with TRBD2. CDR3 length: 14 residues. Germline CDR1 reads SGDLS; CDR2 reads YYNGEE. V lost 5 bases and J lost 4; bases outside the gene matches: 4. The CDR3 protein is CASSATSGGETQYF. The CDR3 nucleotides read TGTGCCAGCAGTGCCACTAGCGGGGGAGAGACCCAGTACTTC.

This clone was seen a few times. V and J are TRBV13 and TRBJ1-3, with D unresolved. From germline, CDR1 is PRHDT and CDR2 FYEKMQ (reference sequence). Trimming took 5 bases from V and 4 from J, leaving 9 bases between them. This CDR3 region has 13 residues. This CDR3 is CASSPSPGNTIYF. Written as DNA, the CDR3 is TGTGCCAGCAGCCCCTCCCCGGGAAACACCATATATTTT.

V usage is TRBV3-1 (or the pseudogene TRBV3-2) and J usage is TRBJ1-1; maybe TRBD1 (5 bases). Looked up from germline, CDR1 is LGHDT and CDR2 is YNNKEL (reference sequence). The V end lost 0 bases, the J end lost 11 bases, and 10 bases lay between the germline ends. The CDR3 runs to 12 residues. CDR3 in amino acids: CASSQEWGEAFF. CDR3 in DNA: TGTGCCAGCAGCCAAGAGTGGGGGGAGGCTTTCTTT.

The chain combines TRBV10-1 with TRBJ2-1; 8 bases match TRBD2. Germline CDR1 is WNHNN and CDR2 is SYGVQD (reference sequence). The CDR3 extends over 14 amino acids. Unmatched junction bases numbered 9, after V lost 2 bases and J lost 12 bases. Here the CDR3 DNA reads TGCGCCAGCAGTGAGGCGGGGGGTAAGTTCGGGCAGTTCTTC. It yields the protein CASSEAGGKFGQFF.

The rearrangement joins TRBV7-9 to TRBJ1-4; 10 positions match TRBD1. Germline CDR1 and CDR2: SEHNR and FQNEAQ (reference sequence). Trimming cost V 5 bases and J 8 bases; bases outside gene matches: 11. The length of the CDR3 is 16 residues. The chain's CDR3 is CASSNSTGQGREKLFF. In nucleotides, the CDR3 is TGTGCCAGCAGCAATAGCACGGGACAGGGGAGGGAAAAACTGTTTTTT.